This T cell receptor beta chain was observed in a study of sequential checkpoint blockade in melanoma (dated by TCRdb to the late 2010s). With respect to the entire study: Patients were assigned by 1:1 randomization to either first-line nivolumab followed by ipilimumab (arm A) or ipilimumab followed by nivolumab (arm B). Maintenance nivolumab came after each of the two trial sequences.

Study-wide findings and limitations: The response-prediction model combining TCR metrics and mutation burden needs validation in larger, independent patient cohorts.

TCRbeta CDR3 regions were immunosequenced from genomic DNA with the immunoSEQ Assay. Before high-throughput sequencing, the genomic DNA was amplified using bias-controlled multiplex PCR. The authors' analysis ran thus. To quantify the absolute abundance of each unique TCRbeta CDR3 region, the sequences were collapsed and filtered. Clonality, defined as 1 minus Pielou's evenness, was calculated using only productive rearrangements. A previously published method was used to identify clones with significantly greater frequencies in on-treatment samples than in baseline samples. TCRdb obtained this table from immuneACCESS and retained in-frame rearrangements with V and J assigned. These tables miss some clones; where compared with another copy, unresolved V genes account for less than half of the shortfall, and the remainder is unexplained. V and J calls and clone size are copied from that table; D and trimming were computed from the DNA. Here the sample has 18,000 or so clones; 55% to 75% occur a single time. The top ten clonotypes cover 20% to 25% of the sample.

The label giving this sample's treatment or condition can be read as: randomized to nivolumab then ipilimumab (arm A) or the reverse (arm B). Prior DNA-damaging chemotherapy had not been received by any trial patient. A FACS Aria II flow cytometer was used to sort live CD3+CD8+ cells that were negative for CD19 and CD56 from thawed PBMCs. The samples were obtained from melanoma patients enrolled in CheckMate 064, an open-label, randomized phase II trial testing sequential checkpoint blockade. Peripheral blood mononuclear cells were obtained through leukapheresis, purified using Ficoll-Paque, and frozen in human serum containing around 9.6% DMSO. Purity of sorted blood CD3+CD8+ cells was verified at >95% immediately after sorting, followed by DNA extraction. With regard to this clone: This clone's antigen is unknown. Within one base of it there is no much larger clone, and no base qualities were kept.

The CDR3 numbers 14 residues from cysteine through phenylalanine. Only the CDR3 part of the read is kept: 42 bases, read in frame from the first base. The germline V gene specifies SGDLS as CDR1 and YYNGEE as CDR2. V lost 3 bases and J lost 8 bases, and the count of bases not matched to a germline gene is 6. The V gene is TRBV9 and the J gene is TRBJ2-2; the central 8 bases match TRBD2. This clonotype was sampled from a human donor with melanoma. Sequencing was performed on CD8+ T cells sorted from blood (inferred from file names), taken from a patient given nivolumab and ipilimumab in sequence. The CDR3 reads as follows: CASSEGTSPGELFF. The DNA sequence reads TGTGCCAGCAGCGAGGGGACTAGTCCGGGGGAGCTGTTTTTT.